This TCR beta chain derives from a study of graft-versus-host responses after intestinal transplantation. As for the study in general: Multivisceral, liver-intestinal, or isolated intestinal transplants were given to recipients. Every transplant recipient was induced with anti-thymocyte globulin, then maintained on tacrolimus and steroids for two to four years.

Profiling relied on immunoSEQ multiplex PCR, and the TCRdb table lists in-frame clones only, not all of them. This table has about 51,000 clones, approximately 95% appearing once. A remark on this clone: The antigen is undetermined.

Overall study findings and caveats: When patients had graft-donor T cell macrochimerism, their allografts held high graft-versus-host to host-versus-graft clonal ratios. The authors found GvH clones in recipient marrow, some appearing first in ileum or blood.

Germline values: CDR1 SGHVS, CDR2 FQNEAQ. Trimming left V 0 bases short and J 1 base short, with 18 bases between. This CDR3 is 18 amino acids long. This chain links TRBV7-8 with TRBJ1-2; no firm D call. This specimen consisted of unstimulated CD8+ T cells sorted from spleen or lymph node cells, obtained before transplant. This sequence was found in a human donor who was the organ donor for an intestinal transplant. The DNA of the CDR3 is TGTGCCAGCAGCTTAGCGGTTGTTTCTGCTAGGAATAACTATGGCTACACCTTC. Translated, it gives CASSLAVVSARNNYGYTF.